This T cell receptor beta chain was sequenced for a study of T cells in Graves' hyperthyroidism and ophthalmopathy. General study results and limits: Among thyroid clonotypes expanded above 0.001, most also appeared in blood.

Regions amplified from RNA transcripts were the TCR beta CDR3 regions. In the first-round RT-PCR of the TCR CDR3, the HTBI primer set was used. TCRdb reanalysed the multiplex PCR reads using MiXCR and keeps one entry per CDR3 protein. The data contain about 600,000 distinct CDR3 sequences, 14% of them singletons. In germline, CDR1 is MNHNS, CDR2 SASEGT. The CDR3 spans 15 residues. The V segment lost 6 bases and the J segment 3 bases; nucleotides outside the gene matches: 7. This clonotype was found many times. Its antigen is as yet unknown. Fresh peripheral blood, about 9.3 ml, yielded the PBMCs. The genes are TRBV6-1 and TRBJ1-2; 10 nucleotides line up with TRBD1. The sequence was obtained from a woman aged 18-35 years with Graves' ophthalmopathy. The sequenced sample consisted of blood. CDR3 loop: CASSPAGTGDYGYTF. CDR3 DNA sequence: TGTGCCAGCAGCCCCGCCGGGACAGGGGACTATGGCTACACCTTC.